One and the same sample provided the 15 T cell receptor beta chains below, sequenced in a study of shared clonotypes between healthy human individuals. The naive CD8 subset, CD45RO-negative cells positively selected for CCR7, excluded terminally differentiated effector memory CD45RA+ cells. Some clones are missing from TCRdb's copy, which holds only in-frame ones; the method was immunoSEQ multiplex PCR. The data show 1.5 million to 2.5 million clones, with 85% to 95% seen just once and around 1% held by the top ten. Sequences were obtained from naive CD8+ T cells sorted from blood. All receptors come from a man between 18 and 29 years old in good health.

This clone was found once. The chain joins TRBV5-6 to TRBJ2-5; D is possibly TRBD1 (6 bases). Trimming took 3 bases from V and 3 from J, leaving 12 bases between them. This CDR3 is 14 amino acids long. Germline CDR1 and CDR2: SGHDT and YYEEEE. The CDR3 loop reads CASSWPAGEETQYF. The CDR3 DNA sequence: TGTGCCAGCAGCTGGCCCGCAGGGGAAGAGACCCAGTACTTC.

The chain couples TRBV7-6 to TRBJ2-7; a possible D gene is TRBD1 (7 bases). This CDR3 contains 15 residues. CDR1 and CDR2 (germline): SGHVS, FNYEAQ. V lost 0 bases, J lost 5 bases, and 14 bases lay in between. Written as DNA, the CDR3 is TGTGCCAGCAGCTTAGCGGGAGGTGGACAGGACGAGCAGTACTTC. It specifies CASSLAGGGQDEQYF.

This chain connects TRBV10-1 to TRBJ1-2; TRBD1 is a possible D gene (5 bases). This CDR3 region has 13 residues. The germline V gene has CDR1 WNHNN and CDR2 SYGVQD (reference sequence). V shed 6 bases and J shed 3 bases, with 11 bases lying between them. The chain's CDR3 is CASSLGTDYGYTF. In DNA form, the CDR3 reads TGCGCCAGCAGCCTAGGGACGGACTATGGCTACACCTTC.

The rearrangement uses TRBV30 and TRBJ2-5; 8 bases match TRBD2. The closer fit of TRBJ2-7 to the DNA end suggests the J call may be wrong. CDR3 length: 15 residues. Germline loops: CDR1 GTSNPN, CDR2 SVGIG (reference sequence). CDR3 DNA: TGTGCCTGGAGTTTCAGGACTAGCAGGAACTACGAGCAGTACTTC. Its protein product is CAWSFRTSRNYEQYF.

The chain recombines TRBV9 with TRBJ2-5; 8 bases are shared with TRBD2. This CDR3 contains 15 residues. The V segment lost 7 bases and the J segment 1 base; nucleotides outside the gene matches: 9. Germline V lookup: CDR1 SGDLS, CDR2 YYNGEE. CDR3 in amino acids: CASGQRGSSQETQYF. In DNA form, the CDR3 reads TGTGCCAGCGGGCAGCGGGGGTCATCCCAAGAGACCCAGTACTTC.

The J gene is TRBJ2-2, the V gene TRBV27; D might be TRBD1 or TRBD2, each matching 5 bases. CDR1 and CDR2 from the germline V gene are MNHEY and SMNVEV (reference sequence). CDR3 size: 15 residues. The ends were cut back, 4 bases at V and 2 bases at J, with 11 bases in the middle. CDR3 coding DNA: TGTGCCAGCAGTTCGGGACCGATAAACACCGGGGAGCTGTTTTTT. Protein sequence: CASSSGPINTGELFF.

As to this clone: Germline and junction disagree at one end, which may indicate a read error. The chain has TRBV7-7 and TRBJ1-4, with TRBD1 as a possible D gene (5 bases). This CDR3 contains 14 residues. Germline CDR1 SSHAT, CDR2 FNYEAQ (reference sequence). The DNA of the CDR3 is TGTGCTAGCAGCTTAGCCCCAGGGTATGAAAAACTGTTTTTT. This codes for CASSLAPGYEKLFF.

The chain carries TRBV2 and TRBJ1-2, with D possibly being TRBD1 (5 bases). Germline V gene data show CDR1 as SNHLY and CDR2 as FYNNEI. This CDR3 is 17 amino acids long. V lost 2 bases and J 0 bases, leaving 16 bases between the germline ends. The CDR3 spells CASSERWRGQANYGYTF. The CDR3 nucleotides are TGTGCCAGCAGTGAAAGGTGGAGGGGCCAAGCTAACTATGGCTACACCTTC.

The V gene is TRBV7-9, the J gene TRBJ2-1; D is possibly TRBD1 or TRBD2 (6 bases each). Per germline, CDR1 SEHNR and CDR2 FQNEAQ (reference sequence). The CDR3 runs 14 residues. Deletions cut 8 bases from V and 0 bases from J, with 11 bases between. The CDR3: CASGGGSSYNEQFF. For the CDR3, the DNA is TGTGCCAGCGGAGGGGGGAGCTCCTACAATGAGCAGTTCTTC.

This clone was counted once. This chain links TRBV5-4 with TRBJ2-1, with D unresolved. With 7 bases removed from V and 6 bases from J, the gap between germline ends came to 14 bases. CDR1 SGHNT and CDR2 YYREEE come from the germline V gene (reference sequence). The CDR3 spans 13 residues. The CDR3 DNA is TGTGCCAGCTTCATCTGGGCTAGCAATGAGCAGTTCTTC. This codes for CASFIWASNEQFF.

The chain carries TRBV9 and TRBJ2-7; 7 bases are shared with TRBD1. CDR1 and CDR2 (germline): SGDLS, YYNGEE. The trim removed 3 bases at V and 6 bases at J, leaving 6 bases unmatched. CDR3 length equals 13 residues. CDR3 region: CASSGMTGTEQYF. Written as DNA, the CDR3 is TGTGCCAGCAGCGGGATGACAGGGACCGAGCAGTACTTC. The variable domain in full, completed from reference TRBV9 and TRBJ2-7, reads DSGVTQTPKHLITATGQRVTLRCSPRSGDLSVYWYQQSLDQGLQFLIQYYNGEERAKGNILERFSAQQFPDLHSELNLSSLELGDSALYFCASSGMTGTEQYFGPGTRLTVT.

The V call is TRBV6-1, the J call TRBJ1-2; tentatively, D is TRBD1 (6 bases). Germline V gene lookup returns CDR1 MNHNS and CDR2 SASEGT. The CDR3 covers 14 residues. V gave up 6 bases and J gave up 1 base, with 12 bases separating them. The CDR3 DNA reads as TGTGCCAGCAGGCACAGGGTACTTAACTATGGCTACACCTTC. It specifies CASRHRVLNYGYTF.

V and J are TRBV6-5 and TRBJ1-3, with D maybe TRBD1 (5 bases). This CDR3 contains 15 residues. CDR1 is MNHEY and CDR2 is SVGAGI in the germline V gene. Trimming pared 5 bases from V and 2 bases from J, leaving 13 bases between. The CDR3 DNA reads TGTGCCAGCAGTACCAGGGAGGTACCTGGAAACACCATATATTTT. Residues: CASSTREVPGNTIYF.

This chain joins TRBV10-1 and TRBJ1-6; possibly TRBD1 for D (5 bases). Trimming shortened V by 5 bases and J by 7 bases, and 15 bases separated the two germline ends. The CDR3 totals 15 residues. Germline CDR1 WNHNN, CDR2 SYGVQD (reference sequence). CDR3 sequence: CASSLTGDGNSPLHF. CDR3 bases: TGCGCCAGCAGTCTCACCGGGGACGGGAATTCACCCCTCCACTTT.

Concerning this clone: Other nucleotide sequences in the sample specify the same CDR3. The chain employs TRBV9 and TRBJ2-1; D might be TRBD2 (5 bases). V lost 0 bases, J lost 9 bases, and 13 bases lay in between. Germline CDR1 reads SGDLS; CDR2 reads YYNGEE. The CDR3 consists of 14 residues. The CDR3 reads CASSVGGGTGEQFF. DNA for the CDR3: TGTGCCAGCAGCGTAGGAGGAGGAACGGGTGAGCAGTTCTTC.